This T cell receptor (beta chain) was retrieved from a study of cytomegalovirus exposure and HLA in healthy donors. Findings and limits, study-wide: Accurate prediction of HLA-A and HLA-B alleles (for most subjects) was reportedly achieved from TCR beta sequences. In all likelihood, a cluster of highly shared sequence variants was a sequencing artifact.

As to this clone: Antigen specificity is unknown.

Primers included in the PCR were 60 Vbeta and 13 Jbeta primers. Some clones are missing from TCRdb's copy, which holds only in-frame ones; the method was immunoSEQ multiplex PCR. Here the sample spans around 170,000 clones, roughly 80% being singletons. The V end lost 3 bases, the J end lost 13 bases, and 12 bases lay between the germline ends. This CDR3 has 11 residues. Per the germline V gene, CDR1 is MGHDK and CDR2 is SYGVNS. The rearrangement links TRBV25-1 to TRBJ2-5; tentative D call: TRBD2 (6 bases). The source of this sequence is a woman in her fifties or sixties in good health and CMV-seronegative. Sequencing was carried out using PBMCs. CDR3 sequence: CASSEGGNLYF. The DNA of the CDR3 is TGTGCCAGCAGTGAGGGGGGAAATCTGTACTTC.